This is a list of T cell receptor beta chains from one sample in a study of blood T cell repertoires in COVID-19. Assay used: immunoSEQ multiplex PCR; TCRdb lists only in-frame clones, some missing. The sample holds around 100,000 clones, approximately 84% seen once. Sequenced: peripheral blood. These receptors all come from a human donor in a cohort sampled during active or convalescent COVID-19. Each CDR3 is given with its conserved first and last residue. The D gene is left open where the match is weak. Clone size is not always given. Where it is, it says once, few, many or a class for expanded clones.

J gene,D gene,clone size,V gene,CDR3 length,CDR3 DNA,CDR3 protein
TRBJ1-6,.,once,TRBV28,16,TGTGCCAGCACCCCCTGGGGGGGATTAGGAAATTCACCCCTCCACTTT,CASTPWGGLGNSPLHF
TRBJ1-2,.,.,TRBV9,13,TGTGCCAGCAGCGTCATCGCGAACTATGGCTACACCTTC,CASSVIANYGYTF
TRBJ1-5,.,.,TRBV13,13,TGTGCCAGCAGCTTAGGGGCAAATCAGCCCCAGCATTTT,CASSLGANQPQHF
TRBJ2-7,TRBD2,.,TRBV7-2,13,TGTGCCAGCAGCGCAAACCCGACTAGCATTATATCCTTC,CASSANPTSIISF
TRBJ1-3,TRBD1,.,TRBV5-1,15,TGCGCCAGCACCGTCTCAGGGACAGGGGAAAACACCATATATTTT,CASTVSGTGENTIYF
TRBJ2-1,TRBD1,once,TRBV7-3,15,TGTGCCAGCAGCTTCGACAGGGGGCCCTACAATGAGCAGTTCTTC,CASSFDRGPYNEQFF
TRBJ1-5,TRBD1,many,TRBV19,15,TGTGCCAGTAGTCCCGGGACAGGGGAAAATCAGCCCCAGCATTTT,CASSPGTGENQPQHF
TRBJ2-5,TRBD1,.,TRBV7-3,14,TGTGCCAGCAGCTCGACAGGGCCCCAAGAGACCCAGTACTTC,CASSSTGPQETQYF
TRBJ2-3,.,.,TRBV7-9,14,TGTGCCAGCAGGACAGGTTCTAGCACAGATACGCAGTATTTT,CASRTGSSTDTQYF
TRBJ2-5,TRBD1,.,TRBV3-1/TRBV3-2,14,TGTGCCAGCAGCCAAGTTACAGGGGAAGAGACCCAGTACTTC,CASSQVTGEETQYF
TRBJ1-1,TRBD1,few,TRBV10-3,13,TGTGCCATCACACAGGGGATGAACACTGAAGCTTTCTTT,CAITQGMNTEAFF
TRBJ2-5,TRBD2,.,TRBV15,16,TGTGCCACCAGCGGTCGAGCGGGGCCGTACCAAGAGACCCAGTACTTC,CATSGRAGPYQETQYF
TRBJ2-7,TRBD2,once,TRBV2,17,TGTGCCAGCAGTGATTCCTGGCTAGCGGGGGGGATGGGTAAGCAGTACTTC,CASSDSWLAGGMGKQYF
TRBJ2-7,.,once,TRBV15,15,TGTGCCACCAGCAGAGAAGTGAGGCCGACCTACGAGCAGTACTTC,CATSREVRPTYEQYF